Listed below are T cell receptor beta chains from one sample, sequenced in a study of low-dose radiotherapy and immunotherapy resistance in tumors. One entry per CDR3 protein results from TCRdb running MiXCR on the reads. The sample shows roughly 54,000 distinct CDR3 sequences, 20% to 25% of them seen only once. Sample: PBMCs, taken before treatment. The receptors stem from a male donor with prostate cancer. Each CDR3 is given with its conserved first and last residue. A D gene is named only where the DNA matches it firmly. Where a row states a size, it is once, few, many or the class of an expanded clone; other rows omit it.

j_call d_call v_call clone_size cdr3_aa cdr3_nt
TRBJ2-1 NA TRBV6-6 many CASSYDWGPNEQFF TGTGCCAGCAGTTACGACTGGGGGCCCAATGAGCAGTTCTTC
TRBJ2-2 TRBD1 TRBV10-2 many CASGTGGTTGELFF TGCGCCAGCGGGACAGGGGGCACCACCGGGGAGCTGTTTTTT
TRBJ2-1 NA TRBV5-1 few CASSPFGGNSYNEQFF TGCGCCAGCAGCCCGTTTGGGGGAAACTCCTACAATGAGCAGTTCTTC
TRBJ2-1 TRBD1 TRBV7-9 many CASSFRTGVNEQFF TGTGCCAGCAGCTTTAGGACAGGGGTCAATGAGCAGTTCTTC
TRBJ1-2 NA TRBV6-2/TRBV6-3 many CASSEGPANYGYTF TGTGCCAGCAGCGAAGGGCCCGCTAACTATGGCTACACCTTC
TRBJ1-3 TRBD1 TRBV19 NA CVTSRGSGNTIYF TGTGTCACCTCCAGGGGGTCCGGAAACACCATATATTTC
TRBJ1-5 NA TRBV7-2 many CASSLVGNQPQHF TGTGCCAGCAGCTTAGTTGGGAATCAGCCCCAGCATTTT
TRBJ1-3 NA TRBV12-3/TRBV12-4 many CASSLTRSTGNTIYF TGTGCCAGCAGTTTAACCCGGTCGACTGGAAACACCATATATTTT
TRBJ1-2 TRBD1 TRBV29-1 many CSVARRPGTAGYTF TGCAGCGTTGCCCGTCGGCCCGGGACAGCCGGCTACACCTTC
TRBJ2-3 TRBD2 TRBV3-1 NA CASSHRAGAATDTQYF TGTGCCAGCAGCCATCGAGCGGGAGCCGCCACAGATACGCAGTATTTT
TRBJ1-6 NA TRBV20-1 once CSAKAENLALHF TGCAGTGCCAAAGCGGAGAATTTAGCCCTCCACTTT
TRBJ2-2 TRBD1 TRBV7-2 many CASSLASGGTGELFF TGTGCCAGCAGCTTAGCTTCAGGGGGCACCGGGGAGCTGTTTTTT
TRBJ2-5 NA TRBV5-6 many CASSFGQGSQETQYF TGTGCCAGCAGCTTCGGGCAGGGGTCGCAAGAGACCCAGTACTTC
TRBJ2-1 TRBD1 TRBV28 medium-sized CASSLAGTGGGEQFF TGTGCCAGCAGCCTCGCCGGGACAGGGGGCGGTGAGCAGTTCTTC
TRBJ2-7 TRBD2 TRBV9 few CASSVGPTSGSYSYEQYF TGTGCCAGCAGCGTAGGACCCACTAGCGGGAGTTATTCCTACGAGCAGTACTTC
TRBJ2-2 NA TRBV28 NA CASSFGSRDTGELFF TGTGCCAGCAGTTTCGGTAGCCGGGACACCGGGGAGCTGTTTTTT
TRBJ2-7 TRBD2 TRBV9 NA CASSAGTSGRYEQYF TGTGCCAGCAGCGCTGGGACTAGCGGACGATACGAGCAGTACTTC
TRBJ1-1 NA TRBV12-2 many CASRWDRGRRTEAFF TGTGCAAGTCGCTGGGACAGGGGACGTAGGACTGAAGCTTTCTTT
TRBJ1-1 TRBD1 TRBV20-1 many CSARREGANTEAFF TGCAGTGCTAGGAGGGAGGGGGCGAACACTGAAGCTTTCTTT
TRBJ1-4 TRBD1 TRBV29-1 NA CSVGAPGQQNEKLFF TGCAGCGTTGGTGCCCCGGGACAGCAGAATGAAAAACTGTTTTTT
TRBJ2-7 NA TRBV19 many CASSIGTAEQYF TGTGCCAGTAGTATAGGGACAGCCGAGCAGTACTTC
TRBJ2-5 TRBD1 TRBV18 many CASSKDRAQETQYF TGTGCCAGCTCAAAGGACAGGGCCCAAGAGACCCAGTACTTC
TRBJ2-3 NA TRBV5-1 few CASSRGQPVDTQYF TGCGCCAGCAGTAGAGGGCAACCGGTGGATACGCAGTATTTT
TRBJ2-1 TRBD2 TRBV29-1 NA CSGGTSQYNEQFF TGCAGCGGAGGGACTAGCCAATACAATGAGCAGTTCTTC
TRBJ2-2 TRBD1 TRBV11-2 NA CASSNVQGAPKSGELFF TGTGCCAGCAGCAACGTACAGGGGGCCCCAAAGTCCGGGGAGCTGTTTTTT
TRBJ2-1 TRBD2 TRBV10-3 many CAISGTSGRANEQFF TGTGCCATCAGCGGGACTAGCGGGAGAGCCAATGAGCAGTTCTTC
TRBJ1-5 NA TRBV9 many CASSVHADQPQHF TGTGCCAGCAGCGTGCACGCCGATCAGCCCCAGCATTTT
TRBJ2-2 NA TRBV6-2/TRBV6-3 NA CASSYSRETGELFFFFFFF NA
TRBJ1-6 NA TRBV27 few CASSYSPGYNSPLHF TGTGCCAGCTCATATTCACCGGGGTATAATTCACCCCTCCACTTT